The next 11 T cell receptor beta chains were all read from a single sample in a study of shared clonotypes between healthy human individuals. The protocol was immunoSEQ multiplex PCR, while the TCRdb copy is restricted to in-frame clones and leaves out a portion. The data contain around 700,000 clones, about 91% of them seen just once; the ten biggest clones take up approximately 25%. Naive CD8 cells were CD45RO-negative, positively selected for CCR7, excluding terminally differentiated effector memory CD45RA+ cells. Sequences were obtained from naive CD8+ T cells sorted from blood. All receptors come from a man aged 25 to 40 in good health.

This chain uses TRBV28 with TRBJ2-7; 8 nucleotides match TRBD2. Germline CDR1 is MDHEN and CDR2 is SYDVKM. Germline trimming cut 8 bases from V and 0 bases from J; bases unmatched to any gene: 6. The CDR3 runs to 14 residues. The CDR3 region is CASESGRGSYEQYF. For the CDR3, the DNA is TGTGCCAGCGAGAGCGGGAGAGGCTCCTACGAGCAGTACTTC. The full variable domain, its missing parts supplied by reference TRBV28 and TRBJ2-7, is DVKVTQSSRYLVKRTGEKVFLECVQDMDHENMFWYRQDPGLGLRLIYFSYDVKMKEKGDIPEGYSVSREKKERFSLILESASTNQTSMYLCASESGRGSYEQYFGPGTRLTVT.

The rearrangement links TRBV19 to TRBJ2-7; no clear D. The germline V and J ends were trimmed by 4 bases and 2 bases, with 15 bases remaining between them. This CDR3 is built from 15 residues. The germline V gene encodes CDR1 LNHDA and CDR2 SQIVND (reference sequence). The CDR3, as DNA: TGTGCCAGTAGTACAGACTGGGAAAATCCCTACGAGCAGTACTTC. It codes for CASSTDWENPYEQYF.

V usage is TRBV28 and J usage is TRBJ2-3, with a weak D call TRBD1 (6 bases). Trimming took 3 bases from V and 2 from J, leaving 12 bases between them. CDR1 and CDR2 from the germline V gene are MDHEN and SYDVKM. The length of the CDR3 is 15 residues. CDR3 in amino acids: CASSLGASYTDTQYF. CDR3 in DNA: TGTGCCAGCAGTTTGGGGGCCTCATACACAGATACGCAGTATTTT.

The chain uses TRBV7-2 and TRBJ2-5, with 12 bases identical to TRBD2. Germline values: CDR1 SGHTA, CDR2 FQGNSA. J lost 6 bases, V lost 5 bases, and 7 bases had no gene match. The CDR3 has 15 residues. The CDR3 region has the DNA TGTGCCAGCAGCCCCCGGACTAGCGGGATAAAGACCCAGTACTTC. Its protein product is CASSPRTSGIKTQYF.

CDR3 protein: CASGIGVAYEQYF. For the CDR3, the DNA is TGTGCTAGTGGTATCGGGGTAGCCTACGAGCAGTACTTC. This sequence joins TRBV12-5 and TRBJ2-7; a possible D gene is TRBD2 (5 bases). V was cut by 5 bases and J by 2 bases, with 10 bases left in between. The germline V gene has CDR1 LGHNT and CDR2 FRNRAP. The CDR3 runs to 13 residues.

The gene calls are TRBV14 and TRBJ2-3, with unresolved D. Germline V gene sequence: CDR1 SGHDN, CDR2 FVKESK. The V end was cut by 3 bases, the J end by 2 bases, with 15 bases between. The CDR3 length is 16 residues. In DNA form, the CDR3 reads TGTGCCAGCAGCCACCTCATCGCCGGACCCACAGATACGCAGTATTTT. Its translation: CASSHLIAGPTDTQYF.

This chain links TRBV11-3 with TRBJ2-1; weak D call: TRBD2 (6 bases). Germline values: CDR1 SGHNT, CDR2 YENEEA. V lost 2 bases to trimming and J lost 3 bases, with 11 bases between them. The CDR3 spans 15 residues. The CDR3 bases are TGTGCCAGCAGCTTAAAACTAGCAGTCTACAATGAGCAGTTCTTC. Translating gives CASSLKLAVYNEQFF.

CDR3 in amino acids: CASSLLTGYNEQFF. The CDR3 coding sequence is TGTGCCAGCAGTCTCCTCACAGGCTACAATGAGCAGTTCTTC. This chain connects TRBV28 to TRBJ2-1; D is perhaps TRBD1 (5 bases). The CDR3 covers 14 residues. The V and J ends lost 5 bases and 3 bases respectively, with 11 bases between them. Germline-derived CDR1 and CDR2 are MDHEN and SYDVKM.

This chain connects TRBV7-3 to TRBJ2-5, with 7 bases fitting TRBD2. J was trimmed by 1 base and V by 6 bases; bases with no gene match: 5. The CDR3 totals 14 residues. CDR1 is SGHTA and CDR2 is FQGTGA in the germline V gene. The CDR3 nucleotides read TGTGCCAGCAGTCTTAGCGGGTCCCAAGAGACCCAGTACTTC. Its translation is CASSLSGSQETQYF.

The gene calls are TRBV19 and TRBJ2-1; D might be TRBD1 or TRBD2, each matching 5 bases. The CDR3 is made up of 14 amino acids. Trimming pared 3 bases from V and 8 bases from J, leaving 14 bases between. Germline V gene lookup returns CDR1 LNHDA and CDR2 SQIVND (reference sequence). The CDR3 DNA is TGTGCCAGTAGTATGGGTGCCGGGGCAGATGAGCAGTTCTTC. It yields the protein CASSMGAGADEQFF. Together with reference TRBV19 and TRBJ2-1, the CDR3 gives the full variable domain: DGGITQSPKYLFRKEGQNVTLSCEQNLNHDAMYWYRQDPGQGLRLIYYSQIVNDFQKGDIAEGYSVSREKKESFPLTVTSAQKNPTAFYLCASSMGAGADEQFFGPGTRLTVL.

With respect to this clone: A read error may produce the germline difference seen at one junction end. The V gene is TRBV29-1, the J gene TRBJ2-1, with 7 bases lining up with TRBD2. Germline V gene sequence: CDR1 SQVTM, CDR2 ANQGSEA. CDR3 length: 16 residues. DNA of the CDR3: TGCAGCGTGGAAGAACTAGCGAAGAGCTCCTACAATGAGCAGTTCTTC. Residues: CSVEELAKSSYNEQFF.